The TCR beta chain described here comes from a study of blood T cell repertoires in COVID-19. Study as a whole: Sites in the United States, Italy and Spain provided acute and convalescent COVID-19 samples. T cells, B-cell-depleted T cells, or PBMCs provided the cDNA or gDNA that served as material.

After removal of 8 bases from V and 5 bases from J, the junction contained 10 bases not matched to a gene. CDR1 is MNHEY, CDR2 SVGAGI, per germline. The CDR3 has 14 amino acids. As handled by the study authors: How many nucleated cells were present was estimated from reference gene primer amplification. Generated by immunoSEQ multiplex PCR, the TCRdb table keeps only in-frame clones and is missing some. V, J and clone size are those of that table, while D and trimming were read from the DNA. The data show over 85,000 clones, about 85% seen once. The chain employs TRBV6-5 and TRBJ2-5; TRBD1 matches at 8 bases. This TCR was recovered from a human donor in a cohort sampled during active COVID-19. The sequenced sample consisted of peripheral blood. Here the CDR3 DNA reads TGTGCCAGCTCGGACAGGGTTCGCGCGGAGACCCAGTACTTC. Amino acids: CASSDRVRAETQYF.